The clone carrying this T cell receptor (beta chain) has a count of ten or more. At one end, the junction sequence differs from germline, possibly due to a read error. Germline-derived CDR1 and CDR2 are SSHAT and FNYEAQ (reference sequence). The CDR3 is made up of 13 amino acids. This sample stems from a study of naive and memory T cell subsets. The SP2 primer and nested alpha and beta constant region primers amplified ligated cDNA in four rounds. TCRdb processed the 5' RACE reads anew with MiXCR; each CDR3 protein has one entry. Seen here are about 57,000 distinct CDR3 sequences, over 6% observed once, and the top ten hold more than 7.5%. An oligonucleotide containing a UMI was ligated to the 3' end of TCR cDNA.

This chain connects TRBV7-7 to TRBJ1-2; 7 bases map to TRBD1. The clonotype was recovered from a female donor in good health. In nucleotides, the CDR3 is TGTGCTAGCAGCCCGGGACAGAACTATGGCTACACCTTC. Translated: CASSPGQNYGYTF.